This passage covers 2 T cell receptor beta chains from one sample sequenced in a study of blood T cell repertoires in COVID-19. TCRdb keeps only in-frame clones here, not all; method: immunoSEQ multiplex PCR. Altogether about 120,000 clones are present, around 89% being singletons, with the ten largest covering roughly 19%. Sequenced sample: peripheral blood. The source is a human donor with acute or convalescent COVID-19. The donor label of this sample is uncertain.

The V and J genes are TRBV6-5 and TRBJ1-6, with 7 bases aligning to TRBD1. The CDR3 extends over 14 amino acids. V dropped 6 bases and J dropped 5; count of bases not matched to a gene: 4. Germline V lookup: CDR1 MNHEY, CDR2 SVGAGI. DNA of the CDR3: TGTGCCAGCAGGTCCGGGACAGATAATTCACCCCTCCACTTT. Translating gives CASRSGTDNSPLHF.

The chain uses TRBV2 and TRBJ2-7; 9 nucleotides match TRBD1. With 3 bases clipped from V and 4 bases from J, the junction kept 7 bases outside the gene matches. The germline V gene encodes CDR1 SNHLY and CDR2 FYNNEI. This CDR3 has 15 amino acids. The CDR3 nucleotides are TGTGCCAGCAGTGAGAGAACAGGGGGCGGTTACGAGCAGTACTTC. It is translated as CASSERTGGGYEQYF.